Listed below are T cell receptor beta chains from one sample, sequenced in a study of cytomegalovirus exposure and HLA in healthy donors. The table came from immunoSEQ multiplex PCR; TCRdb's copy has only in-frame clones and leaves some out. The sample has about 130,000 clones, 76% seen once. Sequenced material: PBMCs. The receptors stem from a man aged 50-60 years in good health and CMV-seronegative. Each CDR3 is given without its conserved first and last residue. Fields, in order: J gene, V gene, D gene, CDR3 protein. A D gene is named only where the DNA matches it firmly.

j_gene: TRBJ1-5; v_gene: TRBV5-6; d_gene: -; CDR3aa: ASSLFQGGNQPQH
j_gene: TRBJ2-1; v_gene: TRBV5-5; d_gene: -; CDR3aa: ASSFRRAGAYSYNEQF
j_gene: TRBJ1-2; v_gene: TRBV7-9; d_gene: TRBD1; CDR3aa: SSSTRTGPGTGYT
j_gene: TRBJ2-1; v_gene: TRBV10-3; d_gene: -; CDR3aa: AISEVAGRTYNEQF
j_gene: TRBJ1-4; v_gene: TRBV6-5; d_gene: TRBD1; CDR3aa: ASSYSPTGGGEKLF
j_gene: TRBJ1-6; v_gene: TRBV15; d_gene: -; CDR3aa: ATSREARANSPLH
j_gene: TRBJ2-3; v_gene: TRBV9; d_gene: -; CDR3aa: ASSVGLTDTQY
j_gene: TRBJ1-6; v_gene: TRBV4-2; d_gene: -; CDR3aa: ASSPDRMNPYNSPLH
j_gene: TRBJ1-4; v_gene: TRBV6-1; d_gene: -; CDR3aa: ASSAQGLNEKLF
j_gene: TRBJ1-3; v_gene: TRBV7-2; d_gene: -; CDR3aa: ASSLMGGSGNTIY
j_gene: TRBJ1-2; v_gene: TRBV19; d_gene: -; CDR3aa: ASSIESGDGYT
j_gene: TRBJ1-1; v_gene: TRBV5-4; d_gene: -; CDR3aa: ASSSGENTEAF
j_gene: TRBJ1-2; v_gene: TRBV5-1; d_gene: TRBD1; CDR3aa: ASSWGDRLDRINYGYT
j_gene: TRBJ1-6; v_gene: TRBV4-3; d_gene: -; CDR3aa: ASSQIVGTPTLSLH
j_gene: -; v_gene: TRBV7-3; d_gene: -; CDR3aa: ASSASQTYEQY
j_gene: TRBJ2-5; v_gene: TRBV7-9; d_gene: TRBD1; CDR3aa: ASSSRQGAQETQY
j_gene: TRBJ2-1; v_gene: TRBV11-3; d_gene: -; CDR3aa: ASSLGQVEVEQF
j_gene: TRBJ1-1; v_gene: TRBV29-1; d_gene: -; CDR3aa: SVLQGPRTEAF
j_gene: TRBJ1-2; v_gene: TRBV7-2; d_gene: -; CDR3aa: ASSPRNYGYT
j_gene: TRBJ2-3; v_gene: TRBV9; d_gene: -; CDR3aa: ASSPRTSTDTQY
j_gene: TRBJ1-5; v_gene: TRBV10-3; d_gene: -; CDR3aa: AISQGTMVGQPQH
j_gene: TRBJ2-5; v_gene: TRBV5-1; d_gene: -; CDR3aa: ASSVDRTQETQY
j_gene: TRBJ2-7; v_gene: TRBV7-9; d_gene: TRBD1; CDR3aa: ASSFLRDREQY
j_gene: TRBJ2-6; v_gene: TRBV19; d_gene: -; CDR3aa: ASSTSASGANVLT
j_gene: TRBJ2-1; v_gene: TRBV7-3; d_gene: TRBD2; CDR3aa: ASSPGAAGAYNEQF
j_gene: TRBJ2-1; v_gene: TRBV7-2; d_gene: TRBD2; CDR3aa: ASSPGLAGTNEQF
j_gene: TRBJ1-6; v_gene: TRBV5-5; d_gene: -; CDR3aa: ASSLRVSSPLH
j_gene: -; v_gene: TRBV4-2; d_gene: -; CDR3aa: ASSQEWQGYYEQY
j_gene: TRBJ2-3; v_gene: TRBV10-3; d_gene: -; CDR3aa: AIGGRENTDTQY
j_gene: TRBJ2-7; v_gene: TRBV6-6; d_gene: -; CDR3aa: ASSFPVPRDEQY
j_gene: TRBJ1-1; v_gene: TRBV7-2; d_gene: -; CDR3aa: ASSRLPRDTEAF
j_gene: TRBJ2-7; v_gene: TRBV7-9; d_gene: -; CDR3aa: ASSLVATEQY
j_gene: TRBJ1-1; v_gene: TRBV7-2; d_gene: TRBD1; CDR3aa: AGAGGRNTEAF
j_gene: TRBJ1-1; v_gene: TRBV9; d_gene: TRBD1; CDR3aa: ASSVTPDRGVSEAF
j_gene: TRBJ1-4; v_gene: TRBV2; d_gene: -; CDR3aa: ASRETGFLF
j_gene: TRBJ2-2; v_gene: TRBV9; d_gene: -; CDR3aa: ASSYPQGYFDTGELF
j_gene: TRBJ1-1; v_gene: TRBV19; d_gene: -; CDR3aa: ASSVSGVVNTEAF
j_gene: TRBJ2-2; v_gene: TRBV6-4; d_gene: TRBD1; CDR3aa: ASSVGQGLPRASNTGELF
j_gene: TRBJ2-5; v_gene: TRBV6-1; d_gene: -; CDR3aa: ASSEIKETQY
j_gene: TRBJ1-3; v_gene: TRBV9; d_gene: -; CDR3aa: ASRGGAGNTIY
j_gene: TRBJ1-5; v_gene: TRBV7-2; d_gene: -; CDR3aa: ASEDRGTGQPQH
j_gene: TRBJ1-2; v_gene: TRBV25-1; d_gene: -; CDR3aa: ASSDPEGTRGYT